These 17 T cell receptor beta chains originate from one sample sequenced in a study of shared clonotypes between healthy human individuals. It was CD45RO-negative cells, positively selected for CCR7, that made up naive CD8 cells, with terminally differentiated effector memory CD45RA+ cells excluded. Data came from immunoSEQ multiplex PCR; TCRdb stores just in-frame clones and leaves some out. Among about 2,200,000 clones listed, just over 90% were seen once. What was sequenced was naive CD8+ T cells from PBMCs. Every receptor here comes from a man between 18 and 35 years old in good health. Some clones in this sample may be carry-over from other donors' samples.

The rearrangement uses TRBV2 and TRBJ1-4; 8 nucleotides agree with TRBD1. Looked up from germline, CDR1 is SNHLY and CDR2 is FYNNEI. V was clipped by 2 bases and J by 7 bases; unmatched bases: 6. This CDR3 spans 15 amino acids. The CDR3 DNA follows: TGTGCCAGCAGTGAACCGGACAGGGAGGGTGAAAAACTGTTTTTT. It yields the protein CASSEPDREGEKLFF.

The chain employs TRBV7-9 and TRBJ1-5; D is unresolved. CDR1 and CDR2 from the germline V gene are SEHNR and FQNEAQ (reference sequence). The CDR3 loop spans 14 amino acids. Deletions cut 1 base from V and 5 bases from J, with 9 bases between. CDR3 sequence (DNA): TGTGCCAGCAGCTTAGGCCTCACTCATCAGCCCCAGCATTTT. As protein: CASSLGLTHQPQHF.

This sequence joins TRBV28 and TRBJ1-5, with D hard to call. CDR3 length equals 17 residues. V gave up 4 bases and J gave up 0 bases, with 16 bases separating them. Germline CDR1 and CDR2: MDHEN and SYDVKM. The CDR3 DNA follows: TGTGCCAGCAGTTCCTTTATGGGCCTACCTAGCAATCAGCCCCAGCATTTT. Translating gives CASSSFMGLPSNQPQHF.

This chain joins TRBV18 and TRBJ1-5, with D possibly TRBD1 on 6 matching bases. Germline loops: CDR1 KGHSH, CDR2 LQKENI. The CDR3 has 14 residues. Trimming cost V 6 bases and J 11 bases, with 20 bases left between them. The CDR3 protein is CASSPDRFSHSQHF. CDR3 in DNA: TGTGCCAGCTCCCCCGACAGGTTTAGTCATTCCCAGCATTTT.

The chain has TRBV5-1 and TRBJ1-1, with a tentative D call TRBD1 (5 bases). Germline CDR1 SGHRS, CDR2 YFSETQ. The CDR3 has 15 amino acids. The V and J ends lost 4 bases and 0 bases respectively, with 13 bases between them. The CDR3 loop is CASSTTGPMNTEAFF. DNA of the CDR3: TGCGCCAGCAGCACAACGGGACCCATGAACACTGAAGCTTTCTTT.

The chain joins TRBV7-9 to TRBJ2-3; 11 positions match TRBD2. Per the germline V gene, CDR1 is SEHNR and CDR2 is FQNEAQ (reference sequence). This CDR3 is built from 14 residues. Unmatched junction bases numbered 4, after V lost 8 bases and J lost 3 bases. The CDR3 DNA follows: TGTGCCAGCGTGACTAGCGGGACAACAGATACGCAGTATTTT. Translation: CASVTSGTTDTQYF.

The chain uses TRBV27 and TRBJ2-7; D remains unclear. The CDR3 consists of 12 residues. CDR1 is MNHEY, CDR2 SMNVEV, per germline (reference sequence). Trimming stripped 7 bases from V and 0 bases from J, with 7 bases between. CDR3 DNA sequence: TGTGCCAGCAACCCTGGCTCCTACGAGCAGTACTTC. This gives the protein CASNPGSYEQYF.

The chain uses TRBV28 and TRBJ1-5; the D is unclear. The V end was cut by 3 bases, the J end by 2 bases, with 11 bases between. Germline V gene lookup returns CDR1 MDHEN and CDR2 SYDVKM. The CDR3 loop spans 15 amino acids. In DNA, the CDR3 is TGTGCCAGCAGTTTGACGGGTATGGGCAATCAGCCCCAGCATTTT. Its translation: CASSLTGMGNQPQHF.

The CDR3 DNA is TGTGCCAGCAGTGGTTCGACGGCCATGAACACTGAAGCTTTCTTT. It is translated as CASSGSTAMNTEAFF. The chain carries TRBV2 and TRBJ1-1; D is uncertain. The CDR3 loop spans 15 amino acids. Between the trimmed V and J ends, which lost 4 bases and 0 bases, there was a span of 12 bases. Per germline, CDR1 SNHLY and CDR2 FYNNEI.

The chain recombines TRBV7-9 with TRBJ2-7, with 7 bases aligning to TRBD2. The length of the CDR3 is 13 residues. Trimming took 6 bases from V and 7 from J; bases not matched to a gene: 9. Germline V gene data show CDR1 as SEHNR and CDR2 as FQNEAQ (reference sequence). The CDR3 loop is CASSTGGSGEQYF. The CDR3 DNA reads TGTGCCAGCAGTACGGGAGGTTCAGGAGAGCAGTACTTC.

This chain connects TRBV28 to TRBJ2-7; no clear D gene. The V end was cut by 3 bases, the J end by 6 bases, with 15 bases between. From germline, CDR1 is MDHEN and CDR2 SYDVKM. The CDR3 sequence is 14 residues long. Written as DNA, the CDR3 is TGTGCCAGCAGTTTTCGATGGCTGCTTAGCGAGCAGTACTTC. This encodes CASSFRWLLSEQYF.

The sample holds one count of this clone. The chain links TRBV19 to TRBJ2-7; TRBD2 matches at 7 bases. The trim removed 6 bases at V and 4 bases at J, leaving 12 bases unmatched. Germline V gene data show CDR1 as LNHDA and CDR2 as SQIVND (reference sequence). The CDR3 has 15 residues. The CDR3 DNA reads TGTGCCAGTAGCACAAGACTCTTGGGAGGGTACGAGCAGTACTTC. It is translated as CASSTRLLGGYEQYF.

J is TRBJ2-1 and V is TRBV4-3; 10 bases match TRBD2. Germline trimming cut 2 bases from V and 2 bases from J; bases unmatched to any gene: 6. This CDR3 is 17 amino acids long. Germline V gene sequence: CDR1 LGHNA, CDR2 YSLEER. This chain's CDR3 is CASSQHAGTSAYNEQFF. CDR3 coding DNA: TGCGCCAGCAGCCAACATGCCGGGACTAGCGCCTACAATGAGCAGTTCTTC.

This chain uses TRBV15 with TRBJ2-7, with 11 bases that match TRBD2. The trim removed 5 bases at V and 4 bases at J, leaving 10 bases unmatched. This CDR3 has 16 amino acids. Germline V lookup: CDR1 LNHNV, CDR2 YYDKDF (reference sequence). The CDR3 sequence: CATSLGPVAGGYEQYF. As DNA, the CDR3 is TGTGCCACCAGCCTTGGCCCGGTAGCGGGAGGGTACGAGCAGTACTTC.

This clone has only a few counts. CDR3 in DNA: TGTGCCAGCAGCGCAGGGGGCTCCGGGGAGCTGTTTTTT. Its translation is CASSAGGSGELFF. The chain has TRBV9 and TRBJ2-2; TRBD1 matches at 8 bases. V lost 3 bases and J lost 6; bases outside the gene matches: 1. CDR3 size: 13 residues. Germline-derived CDR1 and CDR2 are SGDLS and YYNGEE.

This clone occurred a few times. The chain's CDR3 is CASATSVEQYF. The DNA of the CDR3 is TGTGCCAGCGCGACGAGCGTCGAGCAGTACTTC. The genes are TRBV7-9 and TRBJ2-7; D ambiguous. The CDR3 runs to 11 residues. V lost 8 bases, J lost 6 bases, and 11 bases lay in between. The germline gives CDR1 SEHNR, CDR2 FQNEAQ (reference sequence).

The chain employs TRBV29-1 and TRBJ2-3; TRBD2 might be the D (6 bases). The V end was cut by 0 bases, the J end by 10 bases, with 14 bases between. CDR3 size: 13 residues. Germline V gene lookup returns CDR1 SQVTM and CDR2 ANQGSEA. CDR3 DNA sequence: TGCAGCGTTGAAGATCGGGAGAAGGGGTCGCAGTATTTT. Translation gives CSVEDREKGSQYF.